This passage covers 13 T cell receptor beta chains from one sample sequenced in a study of T cell clones after liver transplantation. Method: immunoSEQ multiplex PCR; TCRdb's copy keeps in-frame clones and lacks some. The repertoire consists of tens of thousands of clones, with 70% to 90% occurring once and the leading ten covering less than 3.5%. The sample was CD4+ T cells from blood, taken at the 22-month timepoint. These receptor sequences come from a human patient who received a liver transplant. Some T cells may trace back to the graft donor.

This clone showed up just a few times. J is TRBJ2-5 and V is TRBV5-1; maybe TRBD2 (5 bases). This CDR3 contains 13 residues. The V and J ends lost 0 bases and 4 bases respectively, with 7 bases between them. The V gene's germline CDR1 is SGHRS and CDR2 YFSETQ. CDR3 region: CASSLVARETQYF. As DNA, the CDR3 is TGCGCCAGCAGCTTGGTAGCGAGAGAGACCCAGTACTTC.

The chain couples TRBV19 to TRBJ1-3; D is undetermined. Trimming pared 7 bases from V and 0 bases from J, leaving 7 bases between. The germline gives CDR1 LNHDA, CDR2 SQIVND (reference sequence). The CDR3 totals 13 residues. CDR3 nucleotide sequence: TGTGCCAGTACGTCCAACTCTGGAAACACCATATATTTT. As protein: CASTSNSGNTIYF.

This rearrangement joins TRBV7-2 to TRBJ1-3; TRBD1 matches 7 bases. V lost 5 bases, J lost 4 bases, and 5 bases stayed unmatched. This CDR3 region has 14 residues. Per the germline V gene, CDR1 is SGHTA and CDR2 is FQGNSA. The CDR3 DNA is TGTGCCAGCAGCCCAGGGACAGTGGGAAACACCATATATTTT. Translated: CASSPGTVGNTIYF. The full variable domain, rest sourced from reference TRBV7-2 and TRBJ1-3, is GAGVSQSPSNKVTEKGKDVELRCDPISGHTALYWYRQSLGQGLEFLIYFQGNSAPDKSGLPSDRFSAERTGGSVSTLTIQRTQQEDSAVYLCASSPGTVGNTIYFGEGSWLTVV.

V is TRBV18 and J is TRBJ1-6; no clear D. Germline CDR1 reads KGHSH; CDR2 reads LQKENI. With 4 bases removed from V and 9 bases from J, the gap between germline ends came to 7 bases. This CDR3 is built from 12 residues. The CDR3 sequence: CASSLDGSPLHF. CDR3 nucleotide sequence: TGTGCCAGCTCACTTGACGGTTCACCCCTCCACTTT.

The rearrangement links TRBV18 to TRBJ1-3; possibly TRBD1 for D (5 bases). V gave up 6 bases and J gave up 0 bases, with 9 bases separating them. The V gene's germline CDR1 is KGHSH and CDR2 LQKENI. The length of the CDR3 is 14 residues. CDR3 in amino acids: CASSGTASGNTIYF. The DNA of the CDR3 is TGTGCCAGCTCGGGGACGGCCTCTGGAAACACCATATATTTT.

This chain connects TRBV28 to TRBJ2-1, with 11 bases that match TRBD2. V lost 6 bases, J lost 6 bases, and 10 bases stayed unmatched. The CDR3 length is 16 residues. Per germline, CDR1 MDHEN and CDR2 SYDVKM. In nucleotides, the CDR3 is TGTGCCAGCAGCCAGATACTAGCGGGAGTGGGCAATGAGCAGTTCTTC. This translates into CASSQILAGVGNEQFF.

The chain uses TRBV19 and TRBJ2-7; D is possibly TRBD1 (6 bases). V was pared by 4 bases and J by 13 bases, with 14 bases between. Germline V lookup: CDR1 LNHDA, CDR2 SQIVND (reference sequence). The CDR3 extends over 11 amino acids. The CDR3 loop reads CASSTAWGHYF. CDR3 DNA sequence: TGTGCCAGTAGTACAGCATGGGGACACTACTTC. Using reference TRBV19 and TRBJ2-7 for the parts outside the CDR3, the full variable domain is DGGITQSPKYLFRKEGQNVTLSCEQNLNHDAMYWYRQDPGQGLRLIYYSQIVNDFQKGDIAEGYSVSREKKESFPLTVTSAQKNPTAFYLCASSTAWGHYFGPGTRLTVT.

This clone has only one observation. This CDR3 reads CASTLLGFESSYNEQFF. The DNA of the CDR3 is TGCGCCAGCACCCTGTTAGGGTTCGAGAGCTCCTACAATGAGCAGTTCTTC. The chain recombines TRBV5-1 with TRBJ2-1; D gene uncertain. Germline loops: CDR1 SGHRS, CDR2 YFSETQ. With 6 bases removed from V and 0 bases from J, the gap between germline ends came to 19 bases. CDR3 length: 17 residues. The variable domain in full, with the rest retrieved from reference TRBV5-1 and TRBJ2-1, is KAGVTQTPRYLIKTRGQQVTLSCSPISGHRSVSWYQQTPGQGLQFLFEYFSETQRNKGNFPGRFSGRQFSNSRSEMNVSTLELGDSALYLCASTLLGFESSYNEQFFGPGTRLTVL.

The chain combines TRBV5-5 with TRBJ2-3, with D uncertain. Trimming pared 2 bases from V and 0 bases from J, leaving 10 bases between. CDR1 is SGHKS, CDR2 YYEKEE, per germline (reference sequence). The CDR3 is 15 residues long. CDR3 coding DNA: TGTGCCAGCAGCTTTTTTAGTAGTAGCACAGATACGCAGTATTTT. The encoded protein is CASSFFSSSTDTQYF.

This rearrangement joins TRBV5-6 to TRBJ2-7, with 7 positions matching TRBD1. The germline CDR1 and CDR2 sequences are SGHDT and YYEEEE. This CDR3 spans 16 amino acids. The J segment lost 2 bases and the V segment lost 4 bases, leaving 12 bases of the junction unmatched. CDR3 sequence (DNA): TGTGCCAGCAGCCACCCCTCACAGGGGCCCCCCTACGAGCAGTACTTC. This sequence encodes CASSHPSQGPPYEQYF. The whole variable domain, remainder taken from reference TRBV5-6 and TRBJ2-7, is DAGVTQSPTHLIKTRGQQVTLRCSPKSGHDTVSWYQQALGQGPQFIFQYYEEEERQRGNFPDRFSGHQFPNYSSELNVNALLLGDSALYLCASSHPSQGPPYEQYFGPGTRLTVT.

The chain recombines TRBV4-1 with TRBJ2-7; 8 bases are shared with TRBD1. V lost 1 base to trimming and J lost 1 base; unmatched junction nucleotides: 0. The CDR3 covers 14 residues. From germline, CDR1 is MGHRA and CDR2 YSYEKL. The CDR3 here is CASSQGDRSYEQYF. For the CDR3, the DNA is TGCGCCAGCAGCCAAGGGGACAGGTCCTACGAGCAGTACTTC.

The chain joins TRBV30 to TRBJ2-1, with D possibly being TRBD2 (5 bases). The CDR3 contains 11 residues. CDR1 is GTSNPN and CDR2 is SVGIG in the germline V gene (reference sequence). V lost 8 bases and J 7 bases, leaving 12 bases between the germline ends. CDR3 protein: CARSERNEQFF. The CDR3 DNA sequence: TGTGCCCGCTCAGAGCGGAATGAGCAGTTCTTC.

In its sample, this clone was seen once. This sequence joins TRBV7-2 and TRBJ2-7; 9 nucleotides agree with TRBD2. Trimming took 4 bases from V and 1 from J; bases not matched to a gene: 17. Germline values: CDR1 SGHTA, CDR2 FQGNSA. The CDR3 extends over 19 amino acids. The CDR3 protein is CASSSRLAGGEVLSYEQYF. The CDR3 coding sequence is TGTGCCAGCAGCTCACGACTGGCGGGGGGGGAGGTCCTTTCCTACGAGCAGTACTTC. Filled out from reference TRBV7-2 and TRBJ2-7, the complete variable domain reads GAGVSQSPSNKVTEKGKDVELRCDPISGHTALYWYRQSLGQGLEFLIYFQGNSAPDKSGLPSDRFSAERTGGSVSTLTIQRTQQEDSAVYLCASSSRLAGGEVLSYEQYFGPGTRLTVT.